This TCR beta chain was identified during a study of human T cells and chemical hapten exposure. Overall study: TCR yields per sample varied mostly from small pooled library volume differences.

Time point in this sample: patch test 3, about 24 weeks after DPC sensitization. This sample's treatment: therapeutic diphenylcyclopropenone sensitization with weekly scalp DPC. Each cDNA molecule in the library carried unique molecular identifiers. Each CDR3 protein is one row after TCRdb ran MiXCR on the RACE reads. The sample records 45,000 to 60,000 distinct CDR3 sequences, 9.5% to 15% being singletons. The CDR3 spans 13 residues. Trimming removed 6 bases from V and 5 bases from J, with 10 bases in between. The germline CDR1 and CDR2 sequences are SNHLY and FYNNEI. This clonotype was counted at least ten times.

This TCR came from a man in his thirties or forties with alopecia areata. Some clones in this sample may be carry-over from other donors' samples. The sample was whole blood, taken in connection with sensitization to the hapten diphenylcyclopropenone (DPC). The gene calls are TRBV2 and TRBJ2-2, with D unclear. The CDR3 nucleotides are TGTGCCAGCAGGGCACCCTTGACCGGGGAGCTGTTTTTT. Residues: CASRAPLTGELFF.